The clone carrying this T cell receptor beta chain was recorded a few times. No antigen is known for it. 5'RACE with constant-segment primers yielded barcoded, UMI-tagged TCR alpha and TCR beta cDNA libraries. TCRdb re-called the 5' RACE reads with MiXCR, one entry per CDR3 protein. The sample lists fewer than 400,000 distinct CDR3 sequences; around a sixth were seen once. The record originates from a study of T-cell memory formation after mild COVID-19. Across the study: Clusters of TCRs were largely donor specific. Study-level results: Contracting CD8+ clones were enriched in EMRA, CD4+ mainly in CM and EM. Unconfirmed was the SARS-CoV-2 specificity of second-wave clones that peaked on day 37.

This CDR3 has 17 residues. V gave up 2 bases and J gave up 1 base; unmatched junction bases: 7. Germline CDR1 SEHNR, CDR2 FQNEAQ (reference sequence). The sequenced material came from PBMCs or a T cell subset sorted from them (not recorded which). This chain links TRBV7-9 with TRBJ2-1, with 8 bases aligning to TRBD2. This sequence was found in a man between 18 and 29 years old who had mild COVID-19 (a few samples of this study predate the infection). Cell type and time point are not known. This chain's CDR3 is CASSLPVGGGSYNEQFF. CDR3 DNA: TGTGCCAGCAGCTTACCTGTCGGGGGGGGATCCTACAATGAGCAGTTCTTC.